Sequencing of this T cell receptor (beta chain) was carried out in a study of cytomegalovirus exposure and HLA in healthy donors (dated by TCRdb to about 2017). Study-level background: According to an earlier analysis of around 600 of the donors, 200 million or so T cells yielded over 100 million unique TCR beta sequences and about 280 Gb of sequence data. Roughly 300 gigabases of sequencing data and some 85 million unique TCR sequences were included in an early release covering around 600 HLA-typed donors. Of the 300 to 450 genotyped donors, 80% to 90% were placed in the genetic ancestry cluster associated with self-reported Caucasian donors. The study was designed to test whether signatures of past pathogen exposure could be identified by cataloging public T cell receptors. Using immunosequencing, the study profiled T cell repertoires from 640 or so subjects and related those repertoires to cytomegalovirus serostatus. A separate validation cohort of 100 to 150 different subjects was used in addition to the roughly 670-subject first cohort. To predict cytomegalovirus infection status, the study combined high-throughput TCR immunosequencing, statistical association of individual TCRs with disease status, and machine learning. A later analysis re-examined previously published TCR beta repertoires from roughly 650 donors and added high-resolution HLA genotyping to investigate patterns of TCR occurrence. The later analysis used no new phenotypic data to find candidate immune exposures, relying instead on TCR beta sequences and their occurrence across donors. An earlier analysis of some 500 of the donors applied high-throughput TCR beta sequencing to assess whether each TCR beta V gene segment acted as functional or pseudogenic. Donor age, sex, ethnicity and CMV serostatus were compiled together with the repertoire data. A later genetic analysis took genome-wide SNP genotypes for about three fifths of the 666 donors and used that subset as a discovery cohort. All discovery cohort repertoires had been generated on a single sequencing platform. Both class I and class II loci were covered by HLA typing, at four-digit resolution. The number of typed donors differed by locus: roughly 629-630 for A, B, C, DRB1 and DQB1; 500 to 550 for DQA1; 606 for DPA1; and around 470 for DPB1. Roughly five DR-DQ haplotypes were treated as single units for association and clustering because of strong linkage in the cohort. Among a few hundred genotyped donors of the cohort, an average of around 240,000 unique TCR beta nucleotide sequences were sequenced per donor, about a sixth of them non-productive. The full study reports these points: The presence/absence analyses assumed that sequencing depth was roughly uniform across donors, and that assumption may not be true. The only immune exposure information available for the cohort was CMV serostatus. The 87-base-pair reads could not distinguish some IMGT-functional V segments, including TRBV6-2 and TRBV6-3, so those segments were excluded. The sequencing pipeline was judged likely to have produced a cluster of highly shared sequence variants as a technical artifact. While some public TCRs were present in many individuals, most TCR sequences turned up only very rarely across donors. Because counts were too low, about 18 rarely observed V segments, including chromosome 9 orphons, were left out of the earlier analysis of a few hundred of the donors. A further reported finding was that TCR beta sequences accurately predicted the HLA-A and HLA-B alleles for most subjects in the first cohort. Correlated functional status among segregating V segments might reflect linkage disequilibrium, but an unknown experimental factor could not be ruled out. In vitro tests confirmed that a few of the cytomegalovirus-associated TCR beta chains recognize cytomegalovirus antigens. The classifier was reported to diagnose cytomegalovirus status with high specificity and sensitivity in both the original cohort and the validation cohort. The study gave a list of around 170 TCR beta chains associated with cytomegalovirus. According to a later analysis, TCR association rates differed among HLA loci, with DRB1 alleles showing the most associated TCRs and HLA-C alleles showing the fewest. According to a later analysis, most CMV-associated TCR beta chains appeared to be HLA-restricted, and the HLA associations seemed to be driven largely by CMV exposure. According to the authors, the approach could potentially be generalized to other disease states and immunological phenotypes. In a later analysis, HLA-associated TCR beta chains showed more clonal expansion and lower generation probabilities than non-associated chains that were equally common. According to a later genetic analysis, donors in an Asian-associated ancestry cluster had fewer N-insertions in productive TCRs than the roughly 660-donor mean. Specific HLA alleles were associated with over 15,000 TCR beta sequences at a false discovery rate of 0.05 in a later analysis. HLA typing was unavailable for some donors at each locus, so association tests used only the typed subset. Assigning TCR associations to individual alleles was difficult when HLA alleles, especially DR and DQ, strongly co-occurred. The cohort was sequenced for TCR beta chains only, and without alpha or paired-chain data the features that could be detected were limited. In a later genetic analysis, a missense DCLRE1C variant was associated with V-gene and J-gene trimming of TCR beta chains, and the association was replicated in an independent cohort. In a later analysis, several top co-occurrence clusters were reported to appear linked to parvovirus B19, influenza, CMV and Epstein-Barr virus. In an earlier analysis of approximately 590 of the donors, most TCR beta V segments appeared in productive rearrangements about 90% or about 30% of the time, broadly matching IMGT annotations.

The cohort consisted of hundreds of healthy bone marrow donors. Cohort members were all nominally healthy when sampled, although unrecorded immune exposures were likely present. The donor was CMV seronegative and belonged to the group of around 400 seronegative cohort members. A peripheral blood sample was provided by each donor, and peripheral blood mononuclear cells were used for TCR beta sequencing. The Qiagen DNeasy Blood Extraction Kit was used to extract genomic DNA from the blood cell samples. The library was generated by the immunoSEQ multiplex PCR assay. For the multiplex PCR, a mixture combining 60 forward primers for TCR Vbeta segments and 13 reverse primers for TCR Jbeta segments was used. A multiplex PCR assay on genomic DNA amplified the CDR3 region of rearranged TCR beta genes. The Illumina HiSeq System was used to sequence the amplified TCR beta libraries as 87-base-pair reads. Per the source publication's procedure: A later analysis counted tens of millions of unique TCR beta chains across the 640 or so repertoires, and approximately 11 million of these chains were shared by at least two donors. To remove PCR and sequencing errors, raw reads were error-corrected and collapsed into unique sequences using a nearest-neighbor algorithm that merged closely related sequences. To assign V, D and J gene segments, CDR3 sequences were aligned to IMGT reference sequences. For a sequence to be retained, at least a six-nucleotide match to both a V gene segment and a J gene segment was required. A rearrangement was called productive if the CDR3 had no stop codons and remained in frame with V and J, and every other rearrangement was called non-productive. Following IMGT convention, CDR3 was defined as the stretch from the second conserved V-encoded cysteine to the conserved J-encoded phenylalanine. In an earlier analysis of 500 to 650 of the donors, sequences lacking an unambiguous match to a single V gene segment were excluded. An earlier analysis of 500 to 600 of the donors classified V segments as functional when productive rearrangements were above 56.7% and as segregating when the standard deviation between donors was above 5%. A statistical classification framework was developed to diagnose cytomegalovirus status using the catalog of TCR beta chain sequences. In a later analysis, V and J genes were assigned by comparing TCR nucleotide sequences against IMGT/GENE-DB human TR gene sequences. The TCRdist pipeline was used in a later analysis to assign CDR3 sequences and most-parsimonious VDJ recombination scenarios. In a later analysis, each TCR beta chain was defined by its CDR3 amino acid sequence together with its V-gene family, and reads lacking a unique V-gene family were excluded. To address suspected cross-contamination and a sequencing artifact, a later analysis removed 592 highly shared, low-generation-probability nucleotide sequences. A later analysis calculated a clonal expansion index for each public chain from normalized within-repertoire ranks of inferred template counts. In a later analysis, generation probabilities were computed using a VDJ recombination model fitted to out-of-frame rearrangements, and the results were checked against IGoR. Hypergeometric tests were used in a later analysis to score TCR-TCR, TCR-HLA and TCR-CMV co-occurrence, with a repertoire-size bias correction applied to the TCR pairs. In a later analysis, false discovery rates were estimated by permuting HLA or CMV assignments 20 times. In a later analysis, co-occurring TCRs were grouped with DBSCAN, and TCRdist sequence similarity was added when clustering was performed within HLA-allele-positive subsets. Co-occurrence clustering excluded repertoires with fewer than 30,000 or more than 120,000 public chains, plus five with anomalous nucleotide sharing. TCRdb's version of the immuneACCESS table is confined to in-frame rearrangements and falls short of the full clone set. An unresolved V gene accounts for under half of the shortfall where checked; the remainder is of unknown origin. That table is the source of V, J and clone size, and D and trimming were worked out from the DNA. This sample has around 97,000 clones in its table, and about three quarters of those were observed once. The ten largest clones capture around 3.5% of the sample.

Remarks on this clone: There is no known antigen for this receptor. Base qualities are not at hand, and no much larger clone is one base apart.

After removal of 2 bases from V and 7 bases from J, the junction retains 8 bases not matched to a gene. Including cysteine and phenylalanine, the CDR3 has 15 amino acids. The sequence is cut down to CDR3 DNA, 45 bases in frame from base 1. CDR1 and CDR2 were assigned from the germline V gene as MNHNS and SASEGT. This clonotype was sampled from a man between 35 and 55 years old in good health and CMV-seronegative. The V and J genes are TRBV6-1 and TRBJ2-1, and TRBD2 aligns with 7 junction nucleotides. Sequences were obtained from PBMCs. In nucleotide form, the sequence is TGTGCCAGCAGTGAACTGCGGGGGAGGCGTAATGAGCAGTTCTTC. Its coded protein is CASSELRGRRNEQFF.